This is a list of T cell receptor beta chains from one sample in a study of blood T cell repertoires in COVID-19. The method was immunoSEQ multiplex PCR; TCRdb's version includes in-frame clones alone and lacks a portion of them. The repertoire holds 90,000 to 120,000 clones, with about nine tenths as singletons. Material: peripheral blood. These receptors came from a woman between 25 and 40 years old with acute or convalescent COVID-19. Both conserved end residues are part of each CDR3. The D gene is left open where the match is weak. Size tells how often a clone was seen (once, few, many) or the class of an expanded clone, and some rows leave it out.

v_call: TRBV5-5; j_call: TRBJ2-7; clone_size: .; d_call: .; cdr3_nt: TGTGCCAGCAGACTGGTCCCCCGGGACACCACCTACGAGCAGTACTTC; cdr3_aa: CASRLVPRDTTYEQYF
v_call: TRBV24-1; j_call: TRBJ1-5; clone_size: .; d_call: TRBD1; cdr3_nt: TGTGCCACCAGTGCCGGCGGACAGGGAAGCAATCAGCCCCAGCATTTT; cdr3_aa: CATSAGGQGSNQPQHF
v_call: TRBV28; j_call: TRBJ2-7; clone_size: .; d_call: .; cdr3_nt: TGTGCCAGCAGTTCGGGTTACGAGCAGTACTTC; cdr3_aa: CASSSGYEQYF
v_call: TRBV7-6; j_call: TRBJ2-1; clone_size: .; d_call: .; cdr3_nt: TGTGCCAGCAGCTTATATATTGGGGGGGCAGGATCCTACAATGAGCAGTTCTTC; cdr3_aa: CASSLYIGGAGSYNEQFF
v_call: TRBV4-1; j_call: TRBJ2-4; clone_size: .; d_call: .; cdr3_nt: TGCGCCAGCAGCCAAGGGAGAAGCCAGGGCTCCAAAAACATTCAGTACTTC; cdr3_aa: CASSQGRSQGSKNIQYF
v_call: TRBV6-1; j_call: TRBJ2-1; clone_size: .; d_call: TRBD1; cdr3_nt: TGTGCCAGCAGTGACCCCCGGGACAGGCTGGACAATGAGCAGTTCTTC; cdr3_aa: CASSDPRDRLDNEQFF
v_call: TRBV24-1; j_call: TRBJ2-1; clone_size: once; d_call: .; cdr3_nt: TGTGCCACCAGTGATCCCGAGAACAGGAATGAGCAGTTCTTC; cdr3_aa: CATSDPENRNEQFF
v_call: TRBV3-1/TRBV3-2; j_call: TRBJ2-7; clone_size: .; d_call: .; cdr3_nt: TGTGCCAGCAGCCAAGAAAACCCCCCGCGGGATCTCCCTCCGCACGAGCAGTACTTC; cdr3_aa: CASSQENPPRDLPPHEQYF
v_call: TRBV30; j_call: TRBJ1-3; clone_size: .; d_call: TRBD1; cdr3_nt: TGTGCCTGGAGTACCGGGACAGGGCTTGGAAACACCATATATTTT; cdr3_aa: CAWSTGTGLGNTIYF
v_call: TRBV27; j_call: TRBJ1-3; clone_size: .; d_call: .; cdr3_nt: TGTGCCAGCAGAGCCCTACAGGGTGGCTCTGGAAACACCATATATTTT; cdr3_aa: CASRALQGGSGNTIYF
v_call: TRBV13; j_call: TRBJ2-7; clone_size: .; d_call: TRBD2; cdr3_nt: TGTGCCAGCGGCCCCGGGACTAGCGGGGTGCTGGGGGATCAGTACTTC; cdr3_aa: CASGPGTSGVLGDQYF
v_call: TRBV28; j_call: TRBJ1-2; clone_size: .; d_call: TRBD1; cdr3_nt: TGTGCCAGCAGGTCGGGACAGAACTATGGCTACACCTTC; cdr3_aa: CASRSGQNYGYTF
v_call: TRBV5-4; j_call: TRBJ2-3; clone_size: .; d_call: .; cdr3_nt: TGTGCCAGCAGCTTCGACAGCCTCACAGATACGCAGTATTTT; cdr3_aa: CASSFDSLTDTQYF
v_call: TRBV2; j_call: TRBJ2-7; clone_size: .; d_call: TRBD2; cdr3_nt: TGTGCCAGCAGACTACTAGCGAGTACGGACGAGCAGTACTTC; cdr3_aa: CASRLLASTDEQYF
v_call: TRBV19; j_call: TRBJ1-5; clone_size: .; d_call: TRBD1; cdr3_nt: TGTGCCTCCGTGGGACAGAACAATCAGCCCCAGCATTTT; cdr3_aa: CASVGQNNQPQHF
v_call: TRBV27; j_call: TRBJ2-1; clone_size: .; d_call: .; cdr3_nt: TGTGCCAGCCGGGGGACTTTCCCCTACAATGAGCAGTTCTTC; cdr3_aa: CASRGTFPYNEQFF
v_call: TRBV2; j_call: TRBJ2-7; clone_size: few; d_call: .; cdr3_nt: TGTGCCAGTTCTGTCCAGGTCTTATCCTACGAGCAGTACTTC; cdr3_aa: CASSVQVLSYEQYF
v_call: TRBV15; j_call: TRBJ1-2; clone_size: .; d_call: .; cdr3_nt: TGTGCCACCAGCAGAGATTCGGGCTACACCTTC; cdr3_aa: CATSRDSGYTF
v_call: TRBV11-3; j_call: TRBJ2-1; clone_size: .; d_call: TRBD2; cdr3_nt: TGTGCCAGCAGCTTAGTGGGCGGGAGGTCCGACAATGAGCAGTTCTTC; cdr3_aa: CASSLVGGRSDNEQFF
v_call: TRBV7-8; j_call: TRBJ1-6; clone_size: .; d_call: .; cdr3_nt: TGTGCCAGCAGCTCAGGGTTGGACAATCGATGGGGCGATTCACCCCTCCACTTT; cdr3_aa: CASSSGLDNRWGDSPLHF
v_call: TRBV6-2/TRBV6-3; j_call: TRBJ2-7; clone_size: .; d_call: TRBD1; cdr3_nt: TGTGCCAGCAGTTCAGGACAGGGGTACGACGAGCAGTACTTC; cdr3_aa: CASSSGQGYDEQYF
v_call: TRBV28; j_call: TRBJ2-3; clone_size: .; d_call: .; cdr3_nt: TGTGCCAGCAGTTTTTCGTACGGGGGATACACAGATACGCAGTATTTT; cdr3_aa: CASSFSYGGYTDTQYF
v_call: TRBV4-3; j_call: TRBJ2-3; clone_size: .; d_call: TRBD2; cdr3_nt: TGCGCCAGCAGCCAAGATCCAGCGGGGGGAAGCACAGATACGCAGTATTTT; cdr3_aa: CASSQDPAGGSTDTQYF
v_call: TRBV28; j_call: TRBJ1-1; clone_size: .; d_call: .; cdr3_nt: TGTGCCAGCCATATGACAGCTAACACTGAAGCTTTCTTT; cdr3_aa: CASHMTANTEAFF
v_call: TRBV7-3; j_call: TRBJ1-2; clone_size: .; d_call: .; cdr3_nt: TGTGCCAGCAGCCTTACGGCGGACATGTCCTACTATGGCTACACCTTC; cdr3_aa: CASSLTADMSYYGYTF
v_call: TRBV6-2/TRBV6-3; j_call: TRBJ2-7; clone_size: few; d_call: .; cdr3_nt: TGTGCCAGCAGTTACTCGATACATTCTCACGAGCAGTACTTC; cdr3_aa: CASSYSIHSHEQYF
v_call: TRBV3-1/TRBV3-2; j_call: TRBJ1-6; clone_size: .; d_call: TRBD1; cdr3_nt: TGTGCCAGCAGCCAGGGTACGACAGGGCGTCACTCACCCCTCCACTTT; cdr3_aa: CASSQGTTGRHSPLHF
v_call: TRBV6-5; j_call: TRBJ1-6; clone_size: .; d_call: .; cdr3_nt: TGTGCCAGCAGAAGGGGTATGGATTCACCCCTCCACTTT; cdr3_aa: CASRRGMDSPLHF
v_call: TRBV21-1; j_call: TRBJ1-2; clone_size: .; d_call: .; cdr3_nt: TGTGCCAGCAGCAAAGACCCAGGCCTCCCGCTACCTAACTATGGCTACACCTTC; cdr3_aa: CASSKDPGLPLPNYGYTF
v_call: TRBV4-1; j_call: TRBJ2-1; clone_size: few; d_call: TRBD1; cdr3_nt: TGCGCCAGCAGCTCACAGGGGGCGGCTGAGCAGTTCTTC; cdr3_aa: CASSSQGAAEQFF
v_call: TRBV7-9; j_call: TRBJ1-2; clone_size: .; d_call: .; cdr3_nt: TGTGCCAGCAGCTTAGTCGGACACATTTATGGCTACACCTTC; cdr3_aa: CASSLVGHIYGYTF
v_call: TRBV7-2; j_call: TRBJ2-7; clone_size: .; d_call: .; cdr3_nt: TGTGCCAGCAGCCGGGACACTCCCTACGAGCAGTACTTC; cdr3_aa: CASSRDTPYEQYF
v_call: TRBV4-3; j_call: TRBJ2-2; clone_size: few; d_call: .; cdr3_nt: TGCGCCAGCAGCCAAGATCTAGAGGGTAGCACCGGGGAGCTGTTTTTT; cdr3_aa: CASSQDLEGSTGELFF
v_call: TRBV30; j_call: TRBJ2-6; clone_size: .; d_call: .; cdr3_nt: TGTGCCTGGAGGAAACGCCAGGGTAGCGGGGCCAACGTCCTGACTTTC; cdr3_aa: CAWRKRQGSGANVLTF
v_call: TRBV7-3; j_call: TRBJ1-1; clone_size: .; d_call: .; cdr3_nt: TGTGCCAGCAGCCCCCTGGACGGGGTATTGACCACTGAAGCTTTCTTT; cdr3_aa: CASSPLDGVLTTEAFF
v_call: TRBV19; j_call: TRBJ1-5; clone_size: .; d_call: .; cdr3_nt: TGTGCCAGTAGGGTAGGGGGCAATCAGCCCCAGCATTTT; cdr3_aa: CASRVGGNQPQHF
v_call: TRBV15; j_call: TRBJ1-1; clone_size: .; d_call: .; cdr3_nt: TGTGCCACCAGCAGAGGAGGGCAAGGGAACACTGAAGCTTTCTTT; cdr3_aa: CATSRGGQGNTEAFF
v_call: TRBV9; j_call: TRBJ2-2; clone_size: .; d_call: .; cdr3_nt: TGTGCCAGCAGCGTGGGCCTTGGGGGGGAGCTGTTTTTT; cdr3_aa: CASSVGLGGELFF
v_call: TRBV5-8; j_call: TRBJ2-2; clone_size: .; d_call: .; cdr3_nt: TGTGCCAGCAGCTTGGACCGGGTCACCGGGGAGCTGTTTTTT; cdr3_aa: CASSLDRVTGELFF
v_call: TRBV28; j_call: TRBJ1-1; clone_size: .; d_call: .; cdr3_nt: TGTGCCAGCAGCTCGGAGGACACTGAAGCTTTCTTT; cdr3_aa: CASSSEDTEAFF
v_call: TRBV7-6; j_call: TRBJ1-1; clone_size: few; d_call: TRBD1; cdr3_nt: TGTGCCAGCAGCCCAACCCGGACAGGACAAGCTTTCTTT; cdr3_aa: CASSPTRTGQAFF
v_call: TRBV11-2; j_call: TRBJ1-6; clone_size: once; d_call: .; cdr3_nt: TGTGCCAGCAGCTTAGGCGGGGGCGATTCACCCCTCCACTTT; cdr3_aa: CASSLGGGDSPLHF
v_call: TRBV18; j_call: TRBJ2-7; clone_size: .; d_call: .; cdr3_nt: TGTGCCAGCTCATCTGGGCAGACCGTCAACTACGAGCAGTACTTC; cdr3_aa: CASSSGQTVNYEQYF
v_call: TRBV4-2; j_call: TRBJ1-3; clone_size: .; d_call: .; cdr3_nt: TGTGCCAGCAGCCCGGGGGAATCCTCTGGAAACACCATATATTTT; cdr3_aa: CASSPGESSGNTIYF
v_call: TRBV5-6; j_call: TRBJ2-7; clone_size: .; d_call: .; cdr3_nt: TGTGCCAGCAGCCCGGGCGTGACAGTAGCTCCCTACGAGCAGTACTTC; cdr3_aa: CASSPGVTVAPYEQYF
v_call: TRBV5-4; j_call: TRBJ1-1; clone_size: .; d_call: .; cdr3_nt: TGTGCCAGCAGCCCCGGATGGGGAGGAACTGAAGCTTTCTTT; cdr3_aa: CASSPGWGGTEAFF
v_call: TRBV3-1/TRBV3-2; j_call: TRBJ2-3; clone_size: .; d_call: .; cdr3_nt: TGTGCCAGCAGCCAAGAGGTAGCGGCAGATACGCAGTATTTT; cdr3_aa: CASSQEVAADTQYF
v_call: TRBV5-1; j_call: TRBJ1-5; clone_size: .; d_call: .; cdr3_nt: TGCGCCAGCAGCTTAAATACAGGCCAGCCCCAGCATTTT; cdr3_aa: CASSLNTGQPQHF
v_call: TRBV2; j_call: TRBJ2-7; clone_size: .; d_call: .; cdr3_nt: TGTGCCAGCAAGCTCGGTCCCCTAAACGAGCAGTACTTC; cdr3_aa: CASKLGPLNEQYF